This T cell receptor (beta chain) came from a study of Graves' ophthalmopathy and Graves' hyperthyroidism. The CDR3 totals 16 residues. CDR1 is SGHAT and CDR2 is FQDESV in the germline V gene (reference sequence). With V trimmed by 4 bases and J by 7 bases, 12 bases remained unmatched. Scientists amplified the TCR beta CDR3 regions from RNA transcripts. HTBI-primed RT-PCR formed the first round, and a multiplex PCR formed the second. TCRdb re-called the multiplex PCR reads with MiXCR, one entry per CDR3 protein. The table has around 1,000,000 distinct CDR3 sequences, less than 45% seen once. Reliance was placed on clinical symptoms, serum thyroxine, TRAb, thyroid ultrasound and orbital computed tomography for diagnosis. About this clonotype: Its specificity is unknown.

Findings and limits, study-wide: Most clonotypes expanded in thyroid above 0.001 frequency were present in blood too. This model predicted ophthalmopathy progression (sensitivity 70.59%, specificity 72% to 85%).

The chain couples TRBV11-1 to TRBJ2-1, with 8 bases matching TRBD1. The sample consisted of peripheral blood or thyroid tissue (not recorded which). The sequence derives from an adult man with Graves' hyperthyroidism. The CDR3 nucleotides are TGTGCCAGCAGCTCCCAGACAGGGGAGGCTAGAAATGAGCAGTTCTTC. Its translation is CASSSQTGEARNEQFF.